The table lists the clone carrying this T cell receptor (beta chain) with many counts. The data derive from a study of regulatory T cells in long-lasting Graves disease. Arm-PCR of CDR3 regions and iRepertoire HTBI primers were the basis on which TCR beta libraries were built. Authors' data handling: From all samples, identification returned 12 to 15 TRBJ and about 63 TRBV segments. Via MiXCR, TCRdb re-called the multiplex PCR reads, giving one row per CDR3 protein. What appears here as the V and J calls and clone size reflects TCRdb's work, not the paper's. Among some 370,000 distinct CDR3 sequences, 12% were seen once, and the ten largest hold around 18%. As for time point: newly diagnosed GD, antithyroid drugs for less than 3 months. Following extraction of RNA from PBMCs, that RNA was used to make the TCR library. The same data also went into a second study, on T cells in Graves' hyperthyroidism and ophthalmopathy.

The clonotype comes from a woman aged 18-29 years with Graves disease. Specimen: peripheral blood mononuclear cells (PBMCs), collected at new diagnosis, from a patient treated with antithyroid drugs.

CDR3 in DNA: TGTGCCAGCAGCCTCCCGATGATTGAGGGATCTAATGAGCAGTTCTTC. Its translation is CASSLPMIEGSNEQFF. The chain is built from TRBV7-9 and TRBJ2-1, with a possible D match to TRBD2 (5 bases). CDR1 and CDR2 from the germline V gene are SEHNR and FQNEAQ (reference sequence). The length of the CDR3 is 16 residues. The V gene lost 5 bases and the J gene lost 7 bases, with 21 bases spanning the gap.